The 24 T cell receptor beta chains presented below share a single source sample, sequenced in a study of identical twins. TCRdb used MiXCR to reprocess the 5' RACE reads, holding one entry per CDR3 protein. Of 400,000 to 550,000 distinct CDR3 sequences in the sample, around 20% are singletons; the top ten hold 0.91%. These data also formed part of another study, on T cells expressing NK-cell markers.

The sample comprised CD4+ T cells sorted from blood. The origin of the receptors is a woman between 18 and 30 years old in good health.

This clonotype was counted between two and nine times. The rearrangement uses TRBV20-1 and TRBJ2-7; D perhaps matches TRBD1 (5 bases). With 6 bases removed from V and 1 base from J, the gap between germline ends came to 13 bases. CDR1 is DFQATT and CDR2 is SNEGSKA in the germline V gene (reference sequence). The CDR3 consists of 13 residues. The DNA for the CDR3 is TGCAGTGCCGCCCGGACAATTTCCTACGAGCAGTACTTC. This gives the protein CSAARTISYEQYF.

The CDR3 region has the DNA TGCAGTGCATCGCAGGGGATCACCGGGGAGCTGTTTTTT. This sequence encodes CSASQGITGELFF. The chain combines TRBV20-1 with TRBJ2-2, with a possible D match to TRBD1 (6 bases). The V end lost 6 bases, the J end lost 4 bases, and 12 bases lay between the germline ends. Germline CDR1 reads DFQATT; CDR2 reads SNEGSKA (reference sequence). The CDR3 loop spans 13 amino acids.

This clonotype showed up just once. This sequence joins TRBV5-1 and TRBJ2-1; 10 positions match TRBD2. The CDR3 spans 17 residues. V was pared by 3 bases and J by 9 bases, with 15 bases of the junction left unmatched. Germline CDR1 SGHRS, CDR2 YFSETQ. DNA of the CDR3: TGCGCCAGCAGCTCGACCCCTAGCGGGAGTGATAGGGGTGAGCAGTTCTTC. Its translation is CASSSTPSGSDRGEQFF.

A few counts support this clonotype. The rearrangement links TRBV10-1 to TRBJ1-1; D is ambiguous. CDR1 WNHNN and CDR2 SYGVQD come from the germline V gene (reference sequence). This CDR3 has 13 amino acids. V lost 7 bases and J lost 3, with 12 bases in between. The DNA for the CDR3 is TGCGCCAGCACTGCGGAGGCTCACACTGAAGCTTTCTTT. This translates into CASTAEAHTEAFF.

This clonotype was found many times. CDR3 bases: TGTGCCAGCAGTTTCGGACAGGGTCGCAATCAGCCCCAGCATTTT. Translating gives CASSFGQGRNQPQHF. The chain has TRBV12-3 or TRBV12-4 and TRBJ1-5; 8 bases fit TRBD1. The CDR3 is 15 amino acids. V was pared by 3 bases and J by 2 bases, with 3 bases of the junction left unmatched.

This clonotype occurred a few times. This chain joins TRBV6-1 and TRBJ2-1; TRBD1 is a possible D gene (6 bases). Trimming took 5 bases from V and 4 from J, leaving 9 bases between them. This CDR3 region has 13 residues. Germline lookup yields CDR1 MNHNS and CDR2 SASEGT. CDR3 region: CASSTGLYNEQFF. The CDR3 DNA reads as TGTGCCAGCAGTACAGGGCTGTACAATGAGCAGTTCTTC.

The chain combines TRBV19 with TRBJ2-7, with D unclear. V was cut by 7 bases and J by 2 bases, with 15 bases left in between. In germline, CDR1 is LNHDA, CDR2 SQIVND (reference sequence). This CDR3 spans 14 amino acids. The CDR3 nucleotides are TGTGCCAGTAATCCTACGGCCAGAGCCTACGAGCAGTACTTC. Its translation is CASNPTARAYEQYF. Complete variable domain (other parts from reference TRBV19 and TRBJ2-7): DGGITQSPKYLFRKEGQNVTLSCEQNLNHDAMYWYRQDPGQGLRLIYYSQIVNDFQKGDIAEGYSVSREKKESFPLTVTSAQKNPTAFYLCASNPTARAYEQYFGPGTRLTVT.

In its sample, this clonotype was seen a few times. The V call is TRBV20-1, the J call TRBJ1-2; a possible D gene is TRBD1 (5 bases). V was pared by 5 bases and J by 8 bases, with 24 bases between. The CDR3 has 15 amino acids. Germline CDR1 and CDR2: DFQATT and SNEGSKA (reference sequence). The CDR3: CSARVAVTYEGGYTF. CDR3 nucleotides: TGCAGTGCTCGTGTCGCGGTCACCTACGAGGGGGGCTACACCTTC.

The V and J genes are TRBV6-2 or TRBV6-3 and TRBJ2-1; 9 nucleotides match TRBD2. Germline V lookup: CDR1 MNHEY, CDR2 SVGEGT. The CDR3 sequence is 16 residues long. J gave up 2 bases and V 6 bases, and 8 bases lay outside the gene matches. CDR3 amino acids: CASSRIAGAPYNEQFF. In nucleotides, the CDR3 is TGTGCCAGCAGCCGAATAGCGGGAGCGCCCTACAATGAGCAGTTCTTC.

This clonotype was observed a handful of times. J is TRBJ2-7 and V is TRBV10-3; TRBD2 agrees at 8 bases. The CDR3 loop spans 15 amino acids. V lost 3 bases, J lost 6 bases, and 10 bases stayed unmatched. CDR1 and CDR2 (germline): ENHRY, SYGVKD. CDR3 loop: CAISEVSGSFGEQYF. The CDR3 bases are TGTGCCATCAGTGAAGTAAGCGGGAGTTTCGGCGAGCAGTACTTC.

This clonotype was recorded a few times. This chain links TRBV20-1 with TRBJ1-2, with unresolved D. This CDR3 contains 12 residues. The V and J ends lost 8 bases and 2 bases respectively, with 12 bases between them. Germline V gene lookup returns CDR1 DFQATT and CDR2 SNEGSKA (reference sequence). CDR3 DNA: TGCAGTACATTTGGGTCCAACTATGGCTACACCTTC. Amino acid sequence: CSTFGSNYGYTF.

This clonotype was seen only a few times. The V gene is TRBV20-1, the J gene TRBJ2-7; 12 nucleotides match TRBD2. The CDR3 loop spans 15 amino acids. The germline CDR1 and CDR2 sequences are DFQATT and SNEGSKA (reference sequence). Trimming at V came to 2 bases and at J to 2 bases, leaving 4 bases not matched to a gene. The CDR3 loop reads CSARPLAGGTYEQYF. CDR3 DNA sequence: TGCAGTGCTAGACCCCTAGCGGGAGGGACCTACGAGCAGTACTTC.

A few counts support this clonotype. The chain uses TRBV21-1 and TRBJ2-5; the table assigns TRBD2, which was not confirmed against the DNA. TRBV21-1 constitutes a pseudogene. The CDR3 runs to 11 residues. The CDR3 DNA follows: TGTGCCAGCCTGTGGAGGGAGACCCAGTACTTC. Its translation is CASLWRETQYF.

This clonotype was detected only a few times. The chain is built from TRBV6-5 and TRBJ2-7; TRBD2 might be the D (5 bases). CDR1 is MNHEY, CDR2 SVGAGI, per germline. There are 12 residues in the CDR3. The V end was cut by 8 bases, the J end by 2 bases, with 10 bases between. Here the CDR3 DNA reads TGTGCCAGCGGGCGGGTACCCTACGAGCAGTACTTC. Its translation: CASGRVPYEQYF.

The chain couples TRBV14 to TRBJ2-7; possibly TRBD2 for D (5 bases). Germline values: CDR1 SGHDN, CDR2 FVKESK. Between the trimmed V and J ends, which lost 0 bases and 9 bases, there was a span of 12 bases. The CDR3 runs 13 residues. CDR3 in DNA: TGTGCCAGCAGCCAAGACCTGCGGACTCGGCAGTACTTC. Residues: CASSQDLRTRQYF.

This chain uses TRBV7-2 with TRBJ2-7; 12 positions agree with TRBD2. This CDR3 contains 14 residues. Trimming removed 5 bases from V and 11 bases from J; junction bases left unmatched: 10. Germline V lookup: CDR1 SGHTA, CDR2 FQGNSA. CDR3 amino acids: CASSPHGLAGWEYF. For the CDR3, the DNA is TGTGCCAGCAGCCCACACGGACTAGCGGGGTGGGAGTACTTC. Combining the CDR3 with reference TRBV7-2 and TRBJ2-7 gives the whole variable domain GAGVSQSPSNKVTEKGKDVELRCDPISGHTALYWYRQSLGQGLEFLIYFQGNSAPDKSGLPSDRFSAERTGGSVSTLTIQRTQQEDSAVYLCASSPHGLAGWEYFGPGTRLTVT.

V is TRBV12-3 or TRBV12-4 and J is TRBJ2-4; D uncertain. V was shortened by 6 bases and J by 3 bases, with 3 bases between the two germline ends. The length of the CDR3 is 11 residues. This CDR3 reads CASRRKNIQYF. The CDR3 DNA is TGTGCCAGCAGACGCAAAAACATTCAGTACTTC.

This clonotype was recorded a few times. The chain links TRBV29-1 to TRBJ2-1; D ambiguous. Germline CDR1 is SQVTM and CDR2 is ANQGSEA. The CDR3 sequence is 12 residues long. This CDR3 is CRGQNLVNEQFF. In DNA form, the CDR3 reads TGCAGGGGTCAGAATTTAGTCAATGAGCAGTTCTTC.

V usage is TRBV11-3 and J usage is TRBJ2-1; 13 bases line up with TRBD2. Germline-derived CDR1 and CDR2 are SGHNT and YENEEA. Unmatched junction bases numbered 3, after V lost 4 bases and J lost 3 bases. The CDR3 contains 16 residues. The CDR3 loop is CASSSGLAGYYNEQFF. CDR3 DNA sequence: TGTGCCAGCAGCTCGGGACTAGCGGGGTACTACAATGAGCAGTTCTTC.

J is TRBJ2-1 and V is TRBV5-1; the D gene is possibly TRBD1 (6 bases). The CDR3 is 13 amino acids. Germline CDR1 is SGHRS and CDR2 is YFSETQ. Trimming stripped 7 bases from V and 2 bases from J, with 10 bases between. The CDR3 region is CASADRTYNEQFF. As DNA, the CDR3 is TGCGCCAGCGCCGACAGGACCTACAATGAGCAGTTCTTC.

This clonotype has more than one count but fewer than ten. The chain carries TRBV4-1 and TRBJ2-3; possibly TRBD2 for D (6 bases). The germline V gene encodes CDR1 MGHRA and CDR2 YSYEKL. This CDR3 is built from 18 residues. V lost 1 base, J lost 0 bases, and 17 bases lay in between. The CDR3 sequence: CASSQGRLARASTDTQYF. CDR3 nucleotides: TGCGCCAGCAGCCAAGGTCGTCTAGCGAGAGCTAGCACAGATACGCAGTATTTT.

Only a few counts were recorded for this clonotype. J is TRBJ2-2 and V is TRBV10-3, with D perhaps matching TRBD1 or TRBD2 (6 bases each). CDR1 ENHRY and CDR2 SYGVKD come from the germline V gene. There are 14 residues in the CDR3. V dropped 3 bases and J dropped 4 bases, with 9 bases sitting between them. In nucleotides, the CDR3 is TGTGCCATCAGTGAAGGGGGAGGCACCGGGGAGCTGTTTTTT. As protein: CAISEGGGTGELFF.

This clonotype was detected a few times. The chain couples TRBV20-1 to TRBJ2-7; 7 nucleotides align to TRBD1. The CDR3 loop spans 15 amino acids. The V gene's germline CDR1 is DFQATT and CDR2 SNEGSKA (reference sequence). Trimming removed 4 bases from V and 2 bases from J; junction bases left unmatched: 11. Here the CDR3 DNA reads TGCAGTGCTACGGATCCCGGGACAGAAGCCTACGAGCAGTACTTC. Its translation: CSATDPGTEAYEQYF.

V usage is TRBV7-9 and J usage is TRBJ2-2, with D unclear. V gave up 5 bases and J gave up 4 bases, with 11 bases separating them. Germline loops: CDR1 SEHNR, CDR2 FQNEAQ (reference sequence). This CDR3 is 14 amino acids long. This CDR3 is CASSPDTSTGELFF. The DNA for the CDR3 is TGTGCCAGCAGCCCAGACACCAGCACCGGGGAGCTGTTTTTT.